Listed here are 24 T cell receptor beta chains from one sample, sequenced in a study of CD8 T cells in ankylosing spondylitis. For these receptors, no antigen is known. Each CDR3 protein gets one entry after TCRdb re-called the 5' RACE reads with MiXCR. The data show a few hundred thousand distinct CDR3 sequences, with approximately 20% seen just once and about 16% held by the top ten. Study-level results: Among TCR beta sequences, a motif of eight highly homologous variants appeared characteristic of ankylosing spondylitis blood.

The sample taken for sequencing was blood, either unsorted or a sorted T cell fraction (not recorded which). The receptors stem from a male donor with ankylosing spondylitis.

This clonotype was seen only a few times. The chain links TRBV5-1 to TRBJ2-5; no clear D gene. This CDR3 region has 13 residues. Germline loops: CDR1 SGHRS, CDR2 YFSETQ. V dropped 5 bases and J dropped 4 bases, with 12 bases sitting between them. CDR3 nucleotides: TGCGCCAGCAGACTTAACACCCCAGAGACCCAGTACTTC. Translating gives CASRLNTPETQYF.

This clonotype was seen many times. The chain employs TRBV29-1 and TRBJ2-7, with D possibly being TRBD1 or TRBD2 (5 bases each). This CDR3 region has 14 residues. Between the trimmed V and J ends, which lost 3 bases and 0 bases, there was a span of 12 bases. Per germline, CDR1 SQVTM and CDR2 ANQGSEA. CDR3 DNA: TGCAGCGTTGAGGGCTCGGGGACCTCCTACGAGCAGTACTTC. Translating gives CSVEGSGTSYEQYF.

This clonotype was seen a few times. The chain uses TRBV6-5 and TRBJ2-2; D is tentatively TRBD1 or TRBD2 (6 bases each). V lost 0 bases and J 5 bases, leaving 16 bases between the germline ends. Germline V gene lookup returns CDR1 MNHEY and CDR2 SVGAGI. The CDR3 totals 17 residues. CDR3 bases: TGTGCCAGCAGTTACTCGATGCGGGACACTACGACCGGGGAGCTGTTTTTT. Translating gives CASSYSMRDTTTGELFF.

CDR3 DNA: TGTGCCAGCAGCTTAAGGGAGGGTGGTGGCTACGAGCAGTACTTC. It encodes CASSLREGGGYEQYF. The genes are TRBV7-8 and TRBJ2-7; 7 nucleotides line up with TRBD2. Germline V gene sequence: CDR1 SGHVS, CDR2 FQNEAQ. The CDR3 loop spans 15 amino acids. The junction had 7 bases not matched to a gene; V was cut back by 2 bases and J by 3 bases.

This rearrangement joins TRBV5-1 to TRBJ2-1; maybe TRBD2 (6 bases). CDR3 length: 14 residues. The V end lost 2 bases, the J end lost 4 bases, and 10 bases lay between the germline ends. Germline V CDR1 and CDR2: SGHRS, YFSETQ. CDR3 residues: CASSFTGGYNEQFF. The CDR3 nucleotides read TGCGCCAGCAGCTTTACTGGGGGGTACAATGAGCAGTTCTTC.

This clonotype was counted between two and nine times. The CDR3 loop reads CASGLVRGASYEQYF. The CDR3 region has the DNA TGTGCTAGTGGTTTGGTAAGGGGGGCCTCCTACGAGCAGTACTTC. The V call is TRBV12-5, the J call TRBJ2-7; D is tentatively TRBD1 or TRBD2 (6 bases each). Germline V gene lookup returns CDR1 LGHNT and CDR2 FRNRAP. CDR3 size: 15 residues. Trimming pared 0 bases from V and 0 bases from J, leaving 9 bases between.

This clonotype was detected only a few times. The chain has TRBV7-3 and TRBJ2-1, with 13 bases aligning to TRBD2. The germline V gene has CDR1 SGHTA and CDR2 FQGTGA. The CDR3 covers 16 residues. V lost 5 bases and J lost 10; bases outside the gene matches: 11. The CDR3 nucleotides read TGTGCCAGCAGCCCCGGGACTAGCGGGACAATAGGGGAGCAGTTCTTC. It specifies CASSPGTSGTIGEQFF.

This chain uses TRBV3-1 with TRBJ2-4; TRBD1 or TRBD2 may be the D gene (5 bases each). The germline gives CDR1 LGHDT, CDR2 YNNKEL (reference sequence). The CDR3 spans 14 residues. The V end lost 1 base, the J end lost 12 bases, and 16 bases lay between the germline ends. The CDR3 sequence: CASSQGTPGGGQYF. The CDR3 nucleotides are TGTGCCAGCAGCCAAGGAACCCCCGGTGGGGGTCAGTACTTC.

This chain connects TRBV27 to TRBJ2-2; 10 bases line up with TRBD2. The CDR3 has 16 residues. V was clipped by 6 bases and J by 1 base; unmatched bases: 5. Germline-derived CDR1 and CDR2 are MNHEY and SMNVEV (reference sequence). CDR3 in DNA: TGTGCCAGCAGGAGCCTAGCGGGAGTGAACACCGGGGAGCTGTTTTTT. The encoded protein is CASRSLAGVNTGELFF.

The chain recombines TRBV20-1 with TRBJ2-7, with D perhaps being TRBD1 or TRBD2 (5 bases each). V dropped 4 bases and J dropped 5 bases, with 12 bases sitting between them. The CDR3 contains 12 residues. Germline V lookup: CDR1 DFQATT, CDR2 SNEGSKA (reference sequence). The CDR3 loop reads CSAIGTANEQYF. CDR3 DNA: TGCAGTGCTATAGGGACCGCCAACGAGCAGTACTTC.

This clonotype showed up just a few times. DNA for the CDR3: TGTGCCAGCAGCCAAGATCCTCAGGGACAGGGCGTTTACAATGAGCAGTTCTTC. Translated, it gives CASSQDPQGQGVYNEQFF. This chain uses TRBV3-1 with TRBJ2-1; 9 bases are a match to TRBD1. The germline V gene has CDR1 LGHDT and CDR2 YNNKEL (reference sequence). V shed 0 bases, J shed 4 bases, and the junction held 10 bases outside the gene matches. The CDR3 is made up of 18 amino acids.

The chain uses TRBV30 and TRBJ2-1; D call uncertain. The CDR3 loop spans 12 amino acids. CDR1 is GTSNPN and CDR2 is SVGIG in the germline V gene (reference sequence). Trimming left V 2 bases short and J 5 bases short, with 7 bases between. CDR3 nucleotides: TGTGCCTGGAGTCCTTCTCACAATGAGCAGTTCTTC. Translated: CAWSPSHNEQFF.

J is TRBJ1-1 and V is TRBV13; D unclear. The CDR3 extends over 12 amino acids. Trimming cost V 0 bases and J 7 bases, with 6 bases left between them. Germline V gives CDR1 PRHDT, CDR2 FYEKMQ (reference sequence). The CDR3 spells CASSLGDYEAFF. The CDR3 DNA sequence: TGTGCCAGCAGCTTAGGGGACTATGAAGCTTTCTTT. Full variable domain (rest looked up from reference TRBV13 and TRBJ1-1): AAGVIQSPRHLIKEKRETATLKCYPIPRHDTVYWYQQGPGQDPQFLISFYEKMQSDKGSIPDRFSAQQFSDYHSELNMSSLELGDSALYFCASSLGDYEAFFGQGTRLTVV.

Here the CDR3 DNA reads TGTGCCAGCTCACTACACAGGGCCTACGAGCAGTACTTC. Its protein is CASSLHRAYEQYF. This chain links TRBV18 with TRBJ2-7; tentative D call: TRBD1 (6 bases). This CDR3 region has 13 residues. Between the trimmed V and J ends, which lost 4 bases and 2 bases, there was a span of 9 bases. Germline loops: CDR1 KGHSH, CDR2 LQKENI.

V is TRBV12-3 or TRBV12-4 and J is TRBJ2-2; D tentatively reads TRBD1 or TRBD2 (6 bases each). V lost 7 bases and J lost 0, with 12 bases in between. The CDR3 length is 15 residues. CDR3 in DNA: TGTGCCAGCAATATTGGGGGGCCGAACACCGGGGAGCTGTTTTTT. Protein sequence: CASNIGGPNTGELFF.

The chain uses TRBV28 and TRBJ2-1; D is unresolved. The V end lost 5 bases, the J end lost 6 bases, and 11 bases lay between the germline ends. The CDR3 length is 13 residues. Germline CDR1 and CDR2: MDHEN and SYDVKM. The CDR3 is CASSPPAPNEQFF. CDR3 nucleotides: TGTGCCAGCAGTCCGCCCGCTCCCAATGAGCAGTTCTTC. The whole variable domain, filled in from reference TRBV28 and TRBJ2-1, reads DVKVTQSSRYLVKRTGEKVFLECVQDMDHENMFWYRQDPGLGLRLIYFSYDVKMKEKGDIPEGYSVSREKKERFSLILESASTNQTSMYLCASSPPAPNEQFFGPGTRLTVL.

The chain couples TRBV18 to TRBJ1-1; D perhaps matches TRBD1 (5 bases). The germline V gene encodes CDR1 KGHSH and CDR2 LQKENI. The V gene lost 8 bases and the J gene lost 1 base, with 14 bases spanning the gap. The CDR3 contains 14 residues. Here the CDR3 reads CASPAGTRNTEAFF. Written as DNA, the CDR3 is TGTGCCAGCCCAGCTGGGACGAGGAACACTGAAGCTTTCTTT. Using reference TRBV18 and TRBJ1-1 for the parts outside the CDR3, the full variable domain is NAGVMQNPRHLVRRRGQEARLRCSPMKGHSHVYWYRQLPEEGLKFMVYLQKENIIDESGMPKERFSAEFPKEGPSILRIQQVVRGDSAAYFCASPAGTRNTEAFFGQGTRLTVV.

This clonotype was found many times. The J gene is TRBJ2-2, the V gene TRBV18; D is undetermined. The CDR3 is 14 amino acids. V lost 3 bases and J lost 5, with 10 bases in between. Germline V gene sequence: CDR1 KGHSH, CDR2 LQKENI. CDR3 coding DNA: TGTGCCAGCTCACCTAGAGCAGTTACCGGGGAGCTGTTTTTT. This codes for CASSPRAVTGELFF.

This clonotype has at least ten counts. The chain links TRBV12-3 or TRBV12-4 to TRBJ2-7; D might be TRBD1 (5 bases). This CDR3 is built from 12 residues. V was clipped by 6 bases and J by 2 bases, with 8 bases between them. DNA of the CDR3: TGTGCCAGCAGGGGGCCCGCCTACGAGCAGTACTTC. This gives the protein CASRGPAYEQYF.

The V call is TRBV28, the J call TRBJ1-1; a weak D match, TRBD1 (6 bases). From germline, CDR1 is MDHEN and CDR2 SYDVKM. The CDR3 runs to 13 residues. V gave up 2 bases and J gave up 5 bases, with 9 bases separating them. CDR3 protein: CASSLNRVTEAFF. CDR3 in DNA: TGTGCCAGCAGTTTAAACAGGGTGACTGAAGCTTTCTTT.

The genes are TRBV11-1 and TRBJ2-1, with 10 bases fitting TRBD2. V was clipped by 5 bases and J by 4 bases; unmatched bases: 14. CDR3 length equals 18 residues. Germline CDR1 reads SGHAT; CDR2 reads FQDESV (reference sequence). CDR3 DNA: TGTGCCAGCAGCCCGAGCGGGTTAGCGGGAGGCCCATACAATGAGCAGTTCTTC. Protein: CASSPSGLAGGPYNEQFF.

The chain couples TRBV4-1 to TRBJ2-2, with 7 bases lining up with TRBD2. The CDR3 has 18 residues. The V gene end was trimmed by 0 bases and the J gene end by 0 bases; junction bases not matched to a gene: 7. Germline V lookup: CDR1 MGHRA, CDR2 YSYEKL. The CDR3 spells CASSQEPLAGANTGELFF. The DNA of the CDR3 is TGCGCCAGCAGCCAAGAACCCTTAGCGGGTGCGAACACCGGGGAGCTGTTTTTT.

This clonotype was observed a handful of times. This CDR3 is CASSFISADTEAFF. The DNA for the CDR3 is TGTGCCAGCAGTTTCATCTCAGCCGACACTGAAGCTTTCTTT. The chain employs TRBV27 and TRBJ1-1; D is ambiguous. This CDR3 comprises 14 residues. From germline, CDR1 is MNHEY and CDR2 SMNVEV (reference sequence). The ends were cut back, 3 bases at V and 3 bases at J, with 11 bases in the middle.

This clonotype was counted a few times. V is TRBV12-3 or TRBV12-4 and J is TRBJ2-5; D remains unclear. Deletions cut 3 bases from V and 10 bases from J, with 12 bases between. This CDR3 has 12 amino acids. Here the CDR3 DNA reads TGTGCCAGCAGTTTGGGCCTCTTTGACCAGTACTTC. Its protein is CASSLGLFDQYF.